Below, 2 T cell receptor beta chains from the same sample are listed, as sequenced in a study of blood T cell repertoires in COVID-19. Method: immunoSEQ multiplex PCR; TCRdb's copy keeps in-frame clones and lacks some. The table shows hundreds of thousands of clones, with more than 75% occurring only once. Source material: peripheral blood. These receptor sequences come from a man in his 60s with acute or convalescent COVID-19.

This rearrangement joins TRBV11-2 to TRBJ1-2, with D possibly being TRBD1 (6 bases). The CDR3 runs 12 residues. The germline V gene encodes CDR1 SGHAT and CDR2 FQNNGV. Trimming removed 8 bases at V and 4 bases at J, with 11 bases between. CDR3 region: CASAGRGYGYTF. CDR3 sequence (DNA): TGTGCCAGCGCCGGCAGGGGCTATGGCTACACCTTC.

This clone turned up a few times. The chain employs TRBV7-9 and TRBJ1-3; 7 nucleotides align to TRBD1. The CDR3 totals 14 residues. CDR1 is SEHNR and CDR2 is FQNEAQ in the germline V gene (reference sequence). Trimming at V came to 5 bases and at J to 2 bases, leaving 3 bases not matched to a gene. CDR3 coding DNA: TGTGCCAGCAGCCGAGGGGGCGCTGGAAACACCATATATTTT. It is translated as CASSRGGAGNTIYF.